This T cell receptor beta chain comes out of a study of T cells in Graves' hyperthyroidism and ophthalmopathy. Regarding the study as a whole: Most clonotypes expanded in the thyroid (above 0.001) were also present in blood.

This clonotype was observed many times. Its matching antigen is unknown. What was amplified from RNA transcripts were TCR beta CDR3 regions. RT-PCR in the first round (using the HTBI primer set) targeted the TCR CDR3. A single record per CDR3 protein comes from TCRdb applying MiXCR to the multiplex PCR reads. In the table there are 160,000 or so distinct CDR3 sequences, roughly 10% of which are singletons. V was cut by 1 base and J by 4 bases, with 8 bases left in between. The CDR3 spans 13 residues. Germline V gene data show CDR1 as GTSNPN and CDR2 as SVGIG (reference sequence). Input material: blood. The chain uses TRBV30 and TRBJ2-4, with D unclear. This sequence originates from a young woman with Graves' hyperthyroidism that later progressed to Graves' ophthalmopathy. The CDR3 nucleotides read TGTGCCTGGAGTGAGGACGGAAAAAACATTCAGTACTTC. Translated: CAWSEDGKNIQYF.